Included here is one T cell receptor (beta chain) sequence, with context. Libraries were prepared by immunoSEQ multiplex PCR; TCRdb keeps only in-frame clonotypes and omits some of them. The sample has approximately 120,000 clones, 81% seen once; the top ten hold 3.8%. This sample is part of a study of blood T cell repertoires in COVID-19. Background on the study: The United States, Italy and Spain supplied acute and convalescent COVID-19 samples. The analysed material was cDNA or gDNA that came from T cells, B-cell-depleted T cells, or PBMCs.

What was sequenced was peripheral blood. This sequence originates from a woman aged 50 to 60 with acute or convalescent COVID-19.

The CDR3 region has the DNA TGTGCCAGCAGTAGAGGGTCGGGTACTGAAGCTTTCTTT. Protein product: CASSRGSGTEAFF. The rearrangement uses TRBV28 and TRBJ1-1; D unclear. This CDR3 region has 13 residues. Trimming cost V 5 bases and J 5 bases, with 12 bases left between them. The germline CDR1 and CDR2 sequences are MDHEN and SYDVKM.